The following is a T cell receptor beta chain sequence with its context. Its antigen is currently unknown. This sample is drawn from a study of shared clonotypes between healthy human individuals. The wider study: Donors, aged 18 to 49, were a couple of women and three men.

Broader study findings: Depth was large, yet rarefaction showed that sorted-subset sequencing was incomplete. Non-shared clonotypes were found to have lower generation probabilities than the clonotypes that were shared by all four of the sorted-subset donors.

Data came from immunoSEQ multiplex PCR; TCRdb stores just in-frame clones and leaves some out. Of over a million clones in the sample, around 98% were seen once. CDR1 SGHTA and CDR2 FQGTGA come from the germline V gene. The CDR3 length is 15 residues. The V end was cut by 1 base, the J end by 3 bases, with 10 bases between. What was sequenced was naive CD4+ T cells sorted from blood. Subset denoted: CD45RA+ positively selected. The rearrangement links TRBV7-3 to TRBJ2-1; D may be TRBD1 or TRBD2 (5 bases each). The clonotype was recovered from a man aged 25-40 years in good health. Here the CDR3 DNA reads TGTGCCAGCAGCTTAATGGGGACGGTCTACAATGAGCAGTTCTTC. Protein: CASSLMGTVYNEQFF.